Following are 9 T cell receptor beta chains from one sample sequenced in a study of cytomegalovirus exposure and HLA in healthy donors. Amplification used 60 Vbeta primers and 13 Jbeta primers. The protocol was immunoSEQ multiplex PCR, while the TCRdb copy is restricted to in-frame clones and leaves out a portion. The sample records around 180,000 clones, around 78% being singletons. Sequencing input: PBMCs. All receptors derive from a woman aged 45-65 years in good health and CMV-seropositive.

This clone was seen once. V is TRBV6-1 and J is TRBJ2-1, with 11 bases aligning to TRBD2. Germline CDR1 reads MNHNS; CDR2 reads SASEGT. The V segment lost 6 bases and the J segment 7 bases; nucleotides outside the gene matches: 8. The length of the CDR3 is 15 residues. The CDR3 loop is CASRGLAEKGNEQFF. DNA of the CDR3: TGTGCCAGCAGGGGACTAGCGGAGAAGGGAAATGAGCAGTTCTTC.

The chain combines TRBV9 with TRBJ2-5; tentative D call: TRBD2 (5 bases). The V gene's germline CDR1 is SGDLS and CDR2 YYNGEE. Between the trimmed V and J ends, which lost 3 bases and 2 bases, there was a span of 11 bases. The CDR3 extends over 14 amino acids. The CDR3 here is CASSGGLFQETQYF. The CDR3 DNA sequence: TGTGCCAGCAGCGGTGGACTCTTTCAAGAGACCCAGTACTTC.

This chain uses TRBV9 with TRBJ1-1, with D maybe TRBD1 (5 bases). The CDR3 sequence is 15 residues long. In germline, CDR1 is SGDLS, CDR2 YYNGEE. Trimming shortened V by 0 bases and J by 4 bases, and 13 bases separated the two germline ends. This chain's CDR3 is CASSVGLEGSTEAFF. The CDR3 region has the DNA TGTGCCAGCAGCGTAGGACTAGAGGGGAGCACTGAAGCTTTCTTT.

This clone was observed a single time. The chain employs TRBV30 and TRBJ1-6, with TRBD1 matching over 7 bases. The V gene end was trimmed by 2 bases and the J gene end by 7 bases; junction bases not matched to a gene: 8. Germline assignment: CDR1 GTSNPN and CDR2 SVGIG (reference sequence). This CDR3 has 15 residues. This CDR3 is CAWSTTVGGNSPLHF. CDR3 nucleotides: TGTGCCTGGAGTACCACGGTAGGGGGCAATTCACCCCTCCACTTT.

This chain uses TRBV7-9 with TRBJ2-5, with 8 bases fitting TRBD1. The CDR3 contains 14 residues. Germline values: CDR1 SEHNR, CDR2 FQNEAQ (reference sequence). V shed 3 bases and J 5 bases; nucleotides not matched to a gene: 5. The CDR3 is CASSLDRVSETQYF. The CDR3 coding sequence is TGTGCCAGCAGCTTGGACAGGGTGAGTGAGACCCAGTACTTC.

The rearrangement uses TRBV4-1 and TRBJ2-7, with 7 bases aligning to TRBD1. Germline lookup yields CDR1 MGHRA and CDR2 YSYEKL. V was pared by 1 base and J by 4 bases, with 10 bases of the junction left unmatched. The CDR3 extends over 16 amino acids. CDR3 region: CASSQVSGQFSYEQYF. DNA of the CDR3: TGCGCCAGCAGCCAAGTCTCGGGACAGTTCAGTTACGAGCAGTACTTC.

This clone was picked up a small number of times. Other DNA sequences in this sample translate to the same CDR3. V gene TRBV5-1 combines with J gene TRBJ2-3; D is perhaps TRBD2 (5 bases). Looked up from germline, CDR1 is SGHRS and CDR2 is YFSETQ. Trimming shortened V by 2 bases and J by 0 bases, and 10 bases separated the two germline ends. This CDR3 is 15 amino acids long. For the CDR3, the DNA is TGCGCCAGCAGCTTAGGAGGCGGAAGCACAGATACGCAGTATTTT. Translation gives CASSLGGGSTDTQYF.

The CDR3 DNA is TGCGCCAGCAGCCCCGAGGGGAGTAGCGGGGGGAGAACAGATACGCAGTATTTT. Translated: CASSPEGSSGGRTDTQYF. The chain carries TRBV5-1 and TRBJ2-3; TRBD2 matches at 10 bases. The germline gives CDR1 SGHRS, CDR2 YFSETQ. The length of the CDR3 is 18 residues. The V segment lost 4 bases and the J segment 3 bases; nucleotides outside the gene matches: 14. Filled out from reference TRBV5-1 and TRBJ2-3, the complete variable domain reads KAGVTQTPRYLIKTRGQQVTLSCSPISGHRSVSWYQQTPGQGLQFLFEYFSETQRNKGNFPGRFSGRQFSNSRSEMNVSTLELGDSALYLCASSPEGSSGGRTDTQYFGPGTRLTVL.

This chain uses TRBV9 with TRBJ2-3; TRBD2 aligns across 10 bases. The germline V gene encodes CDR1 SGDLS and CDR2 YYNGEE. CDR3 size: 18 residues. V shed 3 bases and J 2 bases; nucleotides not matched to a gene: 12. The CDR3 DNA reads TGTGCCAGCAGCGCACGAGGTAGCGGGGGGAGAGACACAGATACGCAGTATTTT. Encoded protein: CASSARGSGGRDTDTQYF.